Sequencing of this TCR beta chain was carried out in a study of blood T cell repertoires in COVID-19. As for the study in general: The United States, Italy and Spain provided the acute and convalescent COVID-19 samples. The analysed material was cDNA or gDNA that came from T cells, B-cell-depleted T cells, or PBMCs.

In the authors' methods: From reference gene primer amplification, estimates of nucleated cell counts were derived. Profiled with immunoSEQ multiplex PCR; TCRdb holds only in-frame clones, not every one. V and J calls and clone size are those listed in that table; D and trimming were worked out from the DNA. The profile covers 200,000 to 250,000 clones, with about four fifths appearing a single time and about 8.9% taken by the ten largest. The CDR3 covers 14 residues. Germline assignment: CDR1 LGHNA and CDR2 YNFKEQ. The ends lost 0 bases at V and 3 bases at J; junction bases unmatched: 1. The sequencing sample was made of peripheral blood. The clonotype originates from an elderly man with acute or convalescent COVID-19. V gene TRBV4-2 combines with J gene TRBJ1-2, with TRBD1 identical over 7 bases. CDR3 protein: CASSQDGTDYGYTF. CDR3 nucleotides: TGTGCCAGCAGCCAAGATGGGACAGACTATGGCTACACCTTC.